This T cell receptor beta chain is drawn from a study of blood T cell repertoires in COVID-19. Overall study: Samples representing acute and convalescent COVID-19 were sourced from the United States, Italy and Spain. PBMCs, B-cell-depleted T cells, or T cells provided the cDNA or gDNA that made up the material.

Authors' methods: Using reference gene primer amplification, nucleated cell counts were estimated. Only in-frame clones appear in the TCRdb table, and some are missing; sequencing was by immunoSEQ multiplex PCR. Clone size and V and J calls were adopted from that table, with D and trimming inferred from the DNA. The sample records 99,000 or so clones, around 87% being singletons. This CDR3 contains 15 residues. Germline CDR1 is SGHTA and CDR2 is FQGNSA. V trimming: 2 bases; J trimming: 6 bases; junction bases outside the gene matches: 3. The sequencing input was peripheral blood. The TCR originated in a man in his fifties with acute or convalescent COVID-19. The chain links TRBV7-2 to TRBJ1-5; 11 nucleotides match TRBD1. The CDR3 DNA follows: TGTGCCAGCAGCTTAATGGGACAGGGGGGTCAGCCCCAGCATTTT. This encodes CASSLMGQGGQPQHF.